This TCR beta chain is drawn from a study of OX40 agonist ivuxolimab in advanced cancers. This clone has only one observation. Using immunoSEQ multiplex PCR, the repertoire was profiled, and TCRdb retains in-frame clones only, with some absent. Of under 40,000 clones detected, around 90% appear once; the ten largest clones hold approximately 0.9%. This TCR came from an adult with an advanced solid tumor such as melanoma, head and neck, liver or kidney cancer. The sequenced sample was CD4+ or CD8+ T cells sorted from blood, obtained in a trial of the OX40 agonist ivuxolimab.

The CDR3 region has the DNA TGCGCCAGCAGCCAAGCACCCCCCGAGACCCAGTACTTC. It specifies CASSQAPPETQYF. The V and J genes are TRBV4-1 and TRBJ2-5; D unclear. This CDR3 is built from 13 residues. Germline CDR1 reads MGHRA; CDR2 reads YSYEKL. With 1 base removed from V and 5 bases from J, the gap between germline ends came to 8 bases.